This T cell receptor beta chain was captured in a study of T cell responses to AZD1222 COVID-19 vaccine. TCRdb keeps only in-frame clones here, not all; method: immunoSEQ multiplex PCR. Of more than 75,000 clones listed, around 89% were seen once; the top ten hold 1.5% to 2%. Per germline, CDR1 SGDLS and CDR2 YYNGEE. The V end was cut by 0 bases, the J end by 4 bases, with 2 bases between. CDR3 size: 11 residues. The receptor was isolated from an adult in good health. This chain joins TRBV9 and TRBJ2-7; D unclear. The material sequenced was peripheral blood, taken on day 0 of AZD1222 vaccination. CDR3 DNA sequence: TGTGCCAGCAGCGTAGTTTACGAGCAGTACTTC. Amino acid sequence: CASSVVYEQYF.